One sample yielded the 27 T cell receptor beta chains listed below, sequenced in a study of blood T cell repertoires in COVID-19. The assay was immunoSEQ multiplex PCR, and TCRdb's table has in-frame clones only and misses some. The data contain 200,000 to 250,000 clones, 80% of them singletons. Specimen: PBMCs or T cells enriched from blood (not recorded which). These receptors originate from a man between 25 and 39 years old with acute COVID-19.

The chain is built from TRBV7-2 and TRBJ2-7; D gene ambiguous. The CDR3 is 14 amino acids. From germline, CDR1 is SGHTA and CDR2 FQGNSA. V was clipped by 1 base and J by 0 bases, with 7 bases between them. The CDR3 coding sequence is TGTGCCAGCAGCTTAGACAGCTTCTCCTACGAGCAGTACTTC. As protein: CASSLDSFSYEQYF. The variable domain in full, completed from reference TRBV7-2 and TRBJ2-7, reads GAGVSQSPSNKVTEKGKDVELRCDPISGHTALYWYRQSLGQGLEFLIYFQGNSAPDKSGLPSDRFSAERTGGSVSTLTIQRTQQEDSAVYLCASSLDSFSYEQYFGPGTRLTVT.

V gene TRBV6-5 combines with J gene TRBJ2-7, with D possibly being TRBD2 (6 bases). This CDR3 is built from 14 residues. Germline lookup yields CDR1 MNHEY and CDR2 SVGAGI. V shed 0 bases and J shed 5 bases, with 11 bases lying between them. CDR3 nucleotides: TGTGCCAGCAGTTACTCCTTGCCGGGGGACGAGCAGTACTTC. Residues: CASSYSLPGDEQYF.

Details on this clone: In the same sample, other DNA sequences code for this CDR3. V usage is TRBV30 and J usage is TRBJ1-3; no firm D call. V lost 4 bases and J 0 bases, leaving 4 bases between the germline ends. Per the germline V gene, CDR1 is GTSNPN and CDR2 is SVGIG (reference sequence). The CDR3 is 12 residues long. The CDR3 loop reads CAWTGSGNTIYF. CDR3 nucleotide sequence: TGTGCCTGGACCGGCTCTGGAAACACCATATATTTT.

The chain employs TRBV19 and TRBJ2-2, with 8 bases identical to TRBD2. The germline V gene encodes CDR1 LNHDA and CDR2 SQIVND (reference sequence). CDR3 length: 15 amino acids. The V segment lost 9 bases and the J segment 5 bases; nucleotides outside the gene matches: 11. CDR3 residues: CASSPGGGRTGELFF. CDR3 in DNA: TGTGCCAGCAGCCCGGGGGGGGGCCGTACCGGGGAGCTGTTTTTT.

The CDR3 nucleotides read TGTGCCAGCAGCTGGGGGCCGAGCTCCTACAATGAGCAGTTCTTC. The encoded protein is CASSWGPSSYNEQFF. The chain employs TRBV11-2 and TRBJ2-1; maybe TRBD1 (6 bases). The CDR3 has 15 amino acids. The germline CDR1 and CDR2 sequences are SGHAT and FQNNGV. Trimming removed 4 bases from V and 0 bases from J, with 10 bases in between.

This clone was observed a single time. The chain uses TRBV9 and TRBJ2-1; 14 positions agree with TRBD2. This CDR3 is built from 16 residues. Looked up from germline, CDR1 is SGDLS and CDR2 is YYNGEE. Trimming at V came to 3 bases and at J to 7 bases, leaving 6 bases not matched to a gene. CDR3 nucleotide sequence: TGTGCCAGCAGCGGCCGACTAGCGGGGGGGCAGAATGAGCAGTTCTTC. Its translation: CASSGRLAGGQNEQFF.

V and J are TRBV28 and TRBJ1-2, with 7 bases identical to TRBD1. Germline CDR1 is MDHEN and CDR2 is SYDVKM. V dropped 8 bases and J dropped 0; count of bases not matched to a gene: 3. CDR3 size: 13 residues. This chain's CDR3 is CASWDRTNYGYTF. Here the CDR3 DNA reads TGTGCCAGCTGGGACAGAACTAACTATGGCTACACCTTC.

The rearrangement uses TRBV27 and TRBJ1-1, with 7 bases that match TRBD1. The length of the CDR3 is 16 residues. J was trimmed by 4 bases and V by 7 bases; bases with no gene match: 15. Germline CDR1 is MNHEY and CDR2 is SMNVEV (reference sequence). The CDR3 protein is CASNGFRRGRSTEAFF. CDR3 bases: TGTGCCAGCAATGGTTTTCGTAGGGGGCGAAGCACTGAAGCTTTCTTT.

The J gene is TRBJ2-3, the V gene TRBV5-1; 8 bases are shared with TRBD1. V gave up 4 bases and J gave up 1 base; unmatched junction bases: 2. The CDR3 length is 14 residues. Germline CDR1 is SGHRS and CDR2 is YFSETQ. This CDR3 reads CASSDRGGTDTQYF. The CDR3 DNA is TGCGCCAGCAGCGACAGGGGTGGCACAGATACGCAGTATTTT.

The chain uses TRBV15 and TRBJ1-2; weak D call: TRBD1 (6 bases). Germline V lookup: CDR1 LNHNV, CDR2 YYDKDF (reference sequence). CDR3 length equals 14 residues. Trimming removed 0 bases at V and 8 bases at J, with 13 bases between. The CDR3 DNA reads TGTGCCACCAGCAGAGATCAGGGGAGAGGAGGCTACACCTTC. Amino acids: CATSRDQGRGGYTF.

The genes are TRBV10-1 and TRBJ2-7; 8 bases agree with TRBD1. Germline-derived CDR1 and CDR2 are WNHNN and SYGVQD (reference sequence). The junction had 1 base not matched to a gene; V was cut back by 6 bases and J by 0 bases. This CDR3 spans 13 amino acids. The CDR3 nucleotides read TGCGCCAGCAGCGGGACAGGCTCCTACGAGCAGTACTTC. This encodes CASSGTGSYEQYF.

The genes are TRBV6-5 and TRBJ1-2; D unresolved. The CDR3 is made up of 13 amino acids. V lost 7 bases and J 6 bases, leaving 15 bases between the germline ends. Germline assignment: CDR1 MNHEY and CDR2 SVGAGI. CDR3 nucleotide sequence: TGTGCCAGCAAGCTAGGAGGTGGTGATGGCTACACCTTC. It specifies CASKLGGGDGYTF.

This clone was seen more than once but under ten times. The chain links TRBV5-1 to TRBJ2-7; possibly TRBD2 for D (6 bases). Germline CDR1 is SGHRS and CDR2 is YFSETQ. The CDR3 spans 14 residues. V was trimmed by 5 bases and J by 6 bases, leaving 18 bases between them. CDR3 DNA sequence: TGCGCCAGCAGATCCGCGCGGGGTTTCGGCGAGCAGTACTTC. Translation: CASRSARGFGEQYF.

V is TRBV6-5 and J is TRBJ1-2; D possibly corresponds to TRBD1 (5 bases). Germline-derived CDR1 and CDR2 are MNHEY and SVGAGI. This CDR3 has 15 amino acids. V was clipped by 6 bases and J by 4 bases, with 18 bases between them. CDR3 amino acids: CASRPPAGYGYGYTF. CDR3 coding DNA: TGTGCCAGCAGGCCCCCGGCAGGGTACGGCTATGGCTACACCTTC.

The chain links TRBV29-1 to TRBJ1-1, with 7 bases identical to TRBD1. From germline, CDR1 is SQVTM and CDR2 ANQGSEA. This CDR3 is built from 14 residues. J lost 0 bases, V lost 6 bases, and 7 bases had no gene match. In DNA form, the CDR3 reads TGCAGCGTCGAGAACAGGGGAATGAACACTGAAGCTTTCTTT. As protein: CSVENRGMNTEAFF.

The CDR3 loop is CASSQDEGLAGGTQYF. CDR3 DNA: TGCGCCAGCAGCCAAGACGAGGGACTAGCGGGCGGGACCCAGTACTTC. This chain joins TRBV4-1 and TRBJ2-5; 12 bases line up with TRBD2. Germline loops: CDR1 MGHRA, CDR2 YSYEKL. V lost 0 bases and J lost 7; bases outside the gene matches: 6. The CDR3 runs to 16 residues.

CDR3 DNA: TGCGCCAGCGGAGGGGACGGTAACACCGGGGAGCTGTTTTTT. As protein: CASGGDGNTGELFF. The chain uses TRBV5-1 and TRBJ2-2; D may be TRBD2 (6 bases). This CDR3 is 14 amino acids long. Per germline, CDR1 SGHRS and CDR2 YFSETQ. Trimming shortened V by 7 bases and J by 2 bases, and 12 bases separated the two germline ends.

This clone was counted only a few times. This sequence joins TRBV5-4 and TRBJ1-4; 10 bases agree with TRBD1. With 3 bases clipped from V and 8 bases from J, the junction kept 7 bases outside the gene matches. The germline V gene encodes CDR1 SGHNT and CDR2 YYREEE (reference sequence). The CDR3 consists of 15 residues. CDR3 loop: CASSSTGTGDEKLFF. The CDR3 coding sequence is TGTGCCAGCAGCTCCACCGGGACAGGGGACGAAAAACTGTTTTTT.

J is TRBJ1-2 and V is TRBV21-1. TRBV21-1 counts as a pseudogene. CDR3 length equals 13 residues. This CDR3 is CASSFRELYGYTF. In DNA form, the CDR3 reads TGTGCCAGCAGCTTTAGGGAGCTCTATGGCTACACCTTC.

This chain links TRBV3-1 (or the pseudogene TRBV3-2) with TRBJ1-1; the D gene is possibly TRBD1 (5 bases). The CDR3 is 14 residues long. V lost 0 bases, J lost 6 bases, and 11 bases lay in between. In germline, CDR1 is LGHDT, CDR2 YNNKEL (reference sequence). The CDR3 loop is CASSQDAGTAEAFF. The CDR3 DNA reads TGTGCCAGCAGCCAAGATGCAGGGACTGCTGAAGCTTTCTTT.

J is TRBJ1-4 and V is TRBV3-1 (or the pseudogene TRBV3-2); 7 bases agree with TRBD1. Per germline, CDR1 LGHDT and CDR2 YNNKEL (reference sequence). J lost 6 bases, V lost 0 bases, and 4 bases had no gene match. The CDR3 loop spans 15 amino acids. The CDR3 spells CASSQEGTGDEKLFF. The CDR3 DNA sequence: TGTGCCAGCAGCCAAGAAGGCACAGGGGATGAAAAACTGTTTTTT.

V and J are TRBV29-1 and TRBJ2-7, with 9 positions matching TRBD1. V gave up 5 bases and J gave up 7 bases; unmatched junction bases: 6. Per germline, CDR1 SQVTM and CDR2 ANQGSEA. The CDR3 consists of 12 residues. The CDR3 DNA sequence: TGCAGCGTTTCTCCGACAGGGGGAGAGCAGTACTTC. Amino acids: CSVSPTGGEQYF.

This chain joins TRBV29-1 and TRBJ2-7; no clear D gene. The CDR3 is 11 amino acids. V lost 0 bases to trimming and J lost 5 bases, with 5 bases between them. Germline V CDR1 and CDR2: SQVTM, ANQGSEA. CDR3: CSVEDQNEQYF. The CDR3 nucleotides are TGCAGCGTTGAAGATCAGAACGAGCAGTACTTC.

CDR3 region: CASSRTGDYEQYF. The CDR3 DNA reads as TGTGCCAGCAGCCGGACAGGAGACTACGAGCAGTACTTC. The chain recombines TRBV5-6 with TRBJ2-7, with 7 bases that match TRBD1. CDR3 length equals 13 residues. Trimming cost V 4 bases and J 3 bases; bases outside gene matches: 4. Germline V gene sequence: CDR1 SGHDT, CDR2 YYEEEE.

This clone was observed once. The V gene is TRBV5-1, the J gene TRBJ2-1; 16 bases are a match to TRBD2. Germline CDR1 reads SGHRS; CDR2 reads YFSETQ. V dropped 4 bases and J dropped 12; count of bases not matched to a gene: 7. The CDR3 covers 15 residues. The CDR3 DNA follows: TGCGCCAGCAGCCAGGGGACTAGCGGGGGGGCCGCGCAGTTCTTC. Its protein is CASSQGTSGGAAQFF.

This clone turned up a few times. This rearrangement joins TRBV18 to TRBJ1-2, with 8 bases fitting TRBD1. The junction had 12 bases not matched to a gene; V was cut back by 6 bases and J by 6 bases. CDR3 size: 15 residues. Germline CDR1 is KGHSH and CDR2 is LQKENI. The CDR3 coding sequence is TGTGCCAGCTCTCCAAGTGGGGACAGGTCTAATGGCTACACCTTC. This sequence encodes CASSPSGDRSNGYTF.

V and J are TRBV19 and TRBJ1-2; 9 bases fit TRBD1. The CDR3 has 13 residues. J was trimmed by 4 bases and V by 8 bases; bases with no gene match: 5. Germline CDR1 and CDR2: LNHDA and SQIVND (reference sequence). The CDR3, as DNA: TGTGCCAGTTCAGGGACAGGGCTCTATGGCTACACCTTC. Translation: CASSGTGLYGYTF.